The rows below give T cell receptor beta chains drawn from one sample of a study of CD8 T cells in ankylosing spondylitis. TCRdb independently ran MiXCR on the 5' RACE reads; one entry per CDR3 protein. This sample yields about 130,000 distinct CDR3 sequences, of which 9.3% are seen a single time; 2.5% to 3.5% belongs to the top ten. Sequenced material: blood, either unsorted or a sorted T cell fraction (not recorded which). All receptors derive from a male donor with ankylosing spondylitis or in good health (not recorded which). Each CDR3 is given with its conserved first and last residue. D genes are given only for firm matches. A clone size is listed for some rows: how often the clone was seen (once, few, many), or a class if it is expanded.

D: TRBD2
J: TRBJ2-3
size: many
V: TRBV5-1
DNA: TGCGCCAGCAGCCCGGGAGGGTCACACACAGATACGCAGTATTTT
CDR3: CASSPGGSHTDTQYF

D: TRBD2
J: TRBJ2-1
size: many
V: TRBV11-2
DNA: TGTGCCAGCAGCCTAAAATTTGACAGCGGGAGCTCCTACAATGAGCAGTTCTTC
CDR3: CASSLKFDSGSSYNEQFF

D: TRBD1
J: TRBJ2-5
size: NA
V: TRBV7-2
DNA: TGTGCCAGCAGCTTGGGACAGATAACCCCAGAGACCCAGTACTTC
CDR3: CASSLGQITPETQYF

D: NA
J: TRBJ2-3
size: NA
V: TRBV7-2
DNA: TGTGCCAGCATCCGCATTGGGAACGGGCCGCAGTATTTT
CDR3: CASIRIGNGPQYF

D: NA
J: TRBJ2-7
size: many
V: TRBV29-1
DNA: TGCAGCGTTGCCCCGGACAGCGAATCCTACGAGCAGTACTTC
CDR3: CSVAPDSESYEQYF

D: NA
J: TRBJ2-5
size: few
V: TRBV7-2
DNA: TGTGCCAGCAGCTTTCTCGTGAGGGCGTGGGAGACCCAGTACTTC
CDR3: CASSFLVRAWETQYF

D: TRBD2
J: TRBJ2-3
size: many
V: TRBV29-1
DNA: TGCAGCGTTGATTGGACTAGCAGCACAGATACGCAGTATTTT
CDR3: CSVDWTSSTDTQYF

D: NA
J: TRBJ2-2
size: many
V: TRBV6-2/TRBV6-3
DNA: TGTGCCAGCGTCGAGGACAACCCGAACACCGGGGAGCTGTTTTTT
CDR3: CASVEDNPNTGELFF

D: NA
J: TRBJ2-4
size: many
V: TRBV19
DNA: TGTGCCAGTAGTACGGGCCAAGACACGAACATTCAGTACTTC
CDR3: CASSTGQDTNIQYF

D: NA
J: TRBJ2-5
size: many
V: TRBV7-2
DNA: TGTGCCAGCAGCTTAGTCGGGCGGGATGTAGGGACCCAGTACTTC
CDR3: CASSLVGRDVGTQYF

D: NA
J: TRBJ2-1
size: many
V: TRBV5-1
DNA: TGCGCCAGCAGCTCCGACAACTCCTACAATGAGCAGTTCTTC
CDR3: CASSSDNSYNEQFF

D: NA
J: TRBJ1-2
size: NA
V: TRBV28
DNA: TGTGCCAGCAGTCTCACTACTACAGCAGTCTATGGCTACACCTTC
CDR3: CASSLTTTAVYGYTF

D: TRBD1
J: TRBJ2-5
size: few
V: TRBV20-1
DNA: TGCAGTGCTAGAGATTGGGACAGGGGGCCCCAAGAGACCCAGTACTTC
CDR3: CSARDWDRGPQETQYF

D: NA
J: TRBJ2-7
size: many
V: TRBV7-2
DNA: TGTGCCAGCAGCACACGACTGAATACCTACGAGCAGTACTTC
CDR3: CASSTRLNTYEQYF

D: TRBD1
J: TRBJ1-5
size: many
V: TRBV5-1
DNA: TGCGCCAGCAGCTTGGAAGGGGGCGGGGGCAATCAGCCCCAGCATTTT
CDR3: CASSLEGGGGNQPQHF

D: NA
J: TRBJ2-1
size: NA
V: TRBV12-3/TRBV12-4
DNA: TGTGCCAGCAGTTTTCTGGGACCCGGGGGTGGTATTCAGTTCTTC
CDR3: CASSFLGPGGGIQFF

D: NA
J: TRBJ2-2
size: many
V: TRBV6-2/TRBV6-3
DNA: TGTGCCAGCAGTTTGGGCTACACCGGGGAGCTGTTTTTT
CDR3: CASSLGYTGELFF

D: NA
J: TRBJ1-2
size: NA
V: TRBV12-3/TRBV12-4
DNA: TGTGCCAGCAGTTTGACAGTGAACTATGGCTACACCTTC
CDR3: CASSLTVNYGYTF

D: NA
J: TRBJ2-2
size: NA
V: TRBV5-1
DNA: TGCGCCAGCAGCTTGATCACCGGGGAGCTGTTTTTT
CDR3: CASSLITGELFF

D: NA
J: TRBJ1-1
size: NA
V: TRBV20-1
DNA: TGCAGTGCTAGATCTATGGGTTTCACTGAAGCTTTCTTT
CDR3: CSARSMGFTEAFF

D: TRBD1
J: TRBJ1-5
size: once
V: TRBV12-3/TRBV12-4
DNA: TGTGCCAGCAGTTTAGGGGACAGAAGGGGCAATCAGCCCCAGCATTTT
CDR3: CASSLGDRRGNQPQHF

D: NA
J: TRBJ2-5
size: many
V: TRBV5-1
DNA: TGCGCCAGCAGCTTGCAGGGTGGGGAGACCCAGTACTTC
CDR3: CASSLQGGETQYF

D: NA
J: TRBJ2-3
size: few
V: TRBV3-1
DNA: TGTGCCAGCAGCCAAGCTCCTGCTAGCTCAGATACGCAGTATTTT
CDR3: CASSQAPASSDTQYF

D: TRBD2
J: TRBJ2-7
size: many
V: TRBV5-5
DNA: TGTGCCAGCTATGGACTAGCGGGAGACTACGAGCAGTACTTC
CDR3: CASYGLAGDYEQYF

D: TRBD2
J: TRBJ2-7
size: many
V: TRBV5-1
DNA: TGCGCCAGCAGCTCCTCCGGACTAGCCGGGTACGAGCAGTACTTC
CDR3: CASSSSGLAGYEQYF

D: TRBD2
J: TRBJ2-1
size: few
V: TRBV7-6
DNA: TGTGCCAGCAGCCGGGGACTAGCGGGGGTTGAAGTGCTGTTCTTC
CDR3: CASSRGLAGVEVLFF

D: NA
J: TRBJ2-7
size: many
V: TRBV2
DNA: TGTGCCAGCAGTGAGGAGGACACCACCTACGAGCAGTACTTC
CDR3: CASSEEDTTYEQYF

D: TRBD1
J: TRBJ2-7
size: NA
V: TRBV18
DNA: TGTGCCAGCTCACGGACAGGGCGGGACCTCGAGCAGTACTTC
CDR3: CASSRTGRDLEQYF

D: NA
J: TRBJ2-2
size: many
V: TRBV5-1
DNA: TGCGCCAGCAGCTTGGTTGCCTTCAACACCGGGGAGCTGTTTTTT
CDR3: CASSLVAFNTGELFF

D: NA
J: TRBJ2-6
size: many
V: TRBV29-1
DNA: TGCAGCGTGATACCCACCGGGGCCAACGTCCTGACTTTC
CDR3: CSVIPTGANVLTF

D: NA
J: TRBJ2-1
size: few
V: TRBV3-1
DNA: TGTGCCAGCAGCCAGAGCGCCGGGCCTCAGGGTGAGCAGTTCTTC
CDR3: CASSQSAGPQGEQFF

D: NA
J: TRBJ2-3
size: few
V: TRBV15
DNA: TGTGCCACCAGCAGAGATAGGCAGGAACTCACAGATACGCAGTATTTT
CDR3: CATSRDRQELTDTQYF

D: NA
J: TRBJ2-5
size: many
V: TRBV5-1
DNA: TGCGCCAGCAGCAGGGGATTAACGGGAGAGGAGACCCAGTACTTC
CDR3: CASSRGLTGEETQYF

D: NA
J: TRBJ2-3
size: many
V: TRBV6-2/TRBV6-3
DNA: TGTGCCAGCACTACCTATGGCAGCACAGATACGCAGTATTTT
CDR3: CASTTYGSTDTQYF

D: NA
J: TRBJ2-5
size: few
V: TRBV28
DNA: TGTGCCAGCGAGACAGCCGGCGGCGGGACCCAGTACTTC
CDR3: CASETAGGGTQYF

D: NA
J: TRBJ2-4
size: many
V: TRBV5-6
DNA: TGTGCCAGCAGCCGGGACGGGCCGGGCATTCAGTACTTC
CDR3: CASSRDGPGIQYF

D: TRBD2
J: TRBJ2-1
size: many
V: TRBV29-1
DNA: TGCAGCGTTGAATCTCTAGCGGGATACAATGAGCAGTTCTTC
CDR3: CSVESLAGYNEQFF

D: TRBD2
J: TRBJ2-3
size: many
V: TRBV5-6
DNA: TGTGCCAGCAGTGGAGTGGGCGGGAGGGTCGTTCGCACAGATACGCAGTATTTT
CDR3: CASSGVGGRVVRTDTQYF

D: NA
J: TRBJ1-5
size: many
V: TRBV28
DNA: TGTGCCAGCAGTTTCCATTATGACAGGCGGGACCAGCCCCAGCATTTT
CDR3: CASSFHYDRRDQPQHF

D: TRBD1
J: TRBJ2-1
size: many
V: TRBV12-3/TRBV12-4
DNA: TGTGCCAGCACCCCTCTCCGACAGGGAGTAAACGAGCAGTTCTTC
CDR3: CASTPLRQGVNEQFF

D: NA
J: TRBJ2-1
size: many
V: TRBV5-1
DNA: TGCGCCAGCAGCTTGGTGCCCCCCAATGAGCAGTTCTTC
CDR3: CASSLVPPNEQFF

D: NA
J: TRBJ2-7
size: many
V: TRBV12-3/TRBV12-4
DNA: TGTGCCAGCAGTGTGGGACGGGAATACGAGCAGTACTTC
CDR3: CASSVGREYEQYF

D: TRBD2
J: TRBJ2-1
size: few
V: TRBV7-8
DNA: TGTGCCAGCAGCGTAGCGGGAGTCCCTTACAATGAGCAGTTCTTC
CDR3: CASSVAGVPYNEQFF

D: NA
J: TRBJ2-5
size: many
V: TRBV5-1
DNA: TGCGCCAGCAGTCCCGGGACAAACGAATTGGGGACCCAGTACTTC
CDR3: CASSPGTNELGTQYF

D: NA
J: TRBJ2-3
size: many
V: TRBV29-1
DNA: TGCAGCGTTGGCCTTCTGTCAGGGGGGTACACAGATACGCAGTATTTT
CDR3: CSVGLLSGGYTDTQYF

D: NA
J: TRBJ2-5
size: NA
V: TRBV6-1
DNA: TGTGCCAGCAGTGAAGTCCCTAGCTCGAGGGGCGAGACCCAGTACTTC
CDR3: CASSEVPSSRGETQYF

D: TRBD2
J: TRBJ2-1
size: many
V: TRBV20-1
DNA: TGCAGTGCTAGAGACAGCCAGGCACTAGCGGTCAGAGGCAATGAGCAGTTCTTC
CDR3: CSARDSQALAVRGNEQFF

D: NA
J: TRBJ1-1
size: many
V: TRBV5-1
DNA: TGCGCCAGCAGCCCCTTAGCGGTCTCGAACACTGAAGCTTTCTTT
CDR3: CASSPLAVSNTEAFF

D: NA
J: TRBJ2-3
size: NA
V: TRBV4-3
DNA: TGCGCCAGCAGCCAACTACTAACGGGAGATACGCAGTATTTT
CDR3: CASSQLLTGDTQYF

D: TRBD2
J: TRBJ2-7
size: few
V: TRBV6-2/TRBV6-3
DNA: TGTGCCAGCGCCGGACTAGCGGACTACTACGAGCAGTACTTC
CDR3: CASAGLADYYEQYF

D: NA
J: TRBJ1-1
size: medium-sized
V: TRBV29-1
DNA: TGCAGCGGTAGGGAGGGGAACACTGAAGCTTTCTTT
CDR3: CSGREGNTEAFF

D: NA
J: TRBJ2-3
size: once
V: TRBV2
DNA: TGTGCCAGCAGTGCGGGGATTAGCACAGATACGCAGTATTTT
CDR3: CASSAGISTDTQYF

D: NA
J: TRBJ1-5
size: NA
V: TRBV19
DNA: TGTGCCAGTAGTATCCTGAATCAGCCCCAGCATTTT
CDR3: CASSILNQPQHF

D: NA
J: TRBJ2-4
size: NA
V: TRBV20-1
DNA: TGCAGTGCTTGGAGACCGGGAGAAAAAAACATTCAGTACTTC
CDR3: CSAWRPGEKNIQYF